The next 18 T cell receptor beta chains were all read from a single sample in a study of T cells after yellow fever vaccination (dated by TCRdb to between 2018 and 2020). Libraries were made using 5' RACE. Sequenced on an Illumina NovaSeq 6000. Starting from the raw public reads, TCRdb applied fastp trimming at Q25, assembled clones with MiXCR and retained in-frame beta chains. Rows are combined by CDR3 protein, so each entry shows the most common genes and DNA. In all, the sample holds hundreds of thousands of distinct CDR3 sequences, and around 20% of those were seen once. Roughly a sixth of the sample is held by the ten biggest clonotypes. The sample's treatment or condition label, in plain terms: live attenuated yellow fever vaccine strain. The sample was PBMCs, taken before the yellow fever booster vaccination. The receptors originated from a man between 18 and 35 years old who received the YFV17D yellow fever vaccine.

This clonotype was counted a few times. The rearrangement uses TRBV5-1 and TRBJ2-5; TRBD2 matches 13 bases. Trimming at V came to 7 bases and at J to 1 base, leaving 4 bases not matched to a gene. Germline loops: CDR1 SGHRS, CDR2 YFSETQ. This CDR3 is 15 amino acids long. The CDR3 nucleotides are TGCGCCAGCGGACGACTAGCGGGGGGCCAAGAGACCCAGTACTTC. It encodes CASGRLAGGQETQYF.

This chain uses TRBV12-3 or TRBV12-4 with TRBJ2-5, with a tentative D call TRBD1 (6 bases). V lost 0 bases and J 5 bases, leaving 13 bases between the germline ends. The CDR3 runs 15 residues. CDR3 protein: CASSLAGLGAETQYF. CDR3 DNA sequence: TGTGCCAGCAGTTTAGCGGGATTGGGGGCCGAGACCCAGTACTTC.

The V and J genes are TRBV7-2 and TRBJ1-2, with no clear D. Looked up from germline, CDR1 is SGHTA and CDR2 is FQGNSA. CDR3 length: 13 amino acids. V was clipped by 5 bases and J by 5 bases, with 12 bases between them. CDR3 amino acids: CASSPMKGYGYTF. In nucleotides, the CDR3 is TGTGCCAGCAGCCCTATGAAGGGATATGGCTACACCTTC.

This clonotype was counted between two and nine times. CDR3 nucleotides: TGCGCCAGCAGCCGGACAGTCACAGATACGCAGTATTTT. Amino acids: CASSRTVTDTQYF. This rearrangement joins TRBV4-1 to TRBJ2-3; TRBD1 might be the D (6 bases). The germline V and J ends were trimmed by 4 bases and 2 bases, with 7 bases remaining between them. Germline CDR1 MGHRA, CDR2 YSYEKL. CDR3 length: 13 residues.

This clonotype appeared once. CDR3: CASRGGGPASPLHF. The CDR3, as DNA: TGTGCCAGCAGGGGAGGAGGACCGGCTTCACCCCTCCACTTT. V usage is TRBV27 and J usage is TRBJ1-6; D gene ambiguous. The CDR3 runs to 14 residues. Trimming pared 6 bases from V and 9 bases from J, leaving 15 bases between. Germline V gene data show CDR1 as MNHEY and CDR2 as SMNVEV (reference sequence).

This chain links TRBV20-1 with TRBJ1-2, with D maybe TRBD1 (6 bases). The V gene's germline CDR1 is DFQATT and CDR2 SNEGSKA (reference sequence). V gave up 2 bases and J gave up 6 bases, with 16 bases separating them. The CDR3 sequence is 14 residues long. CDR3 in DNA: TGCAGTGCTAGATTCGGGCAGGGGCGCGATGGCTACACCTTC. Translation gives CSARFGQGRDGYTF.

The chain joins TRBV11-2 to TRBJ2-4, with 7 bases fitting TRBD2. This CDR3 spans 15 amino acids. V dropped 6 bases and J dropped 0; count of bases not matched to a gene: 5. Germline CDR1 SGHAT, CDR2 FQNNGV. CDR3 loop: CASRQPGGAKNIQYF. CDR3 nucleotides: TGTGCCAGCAGACAACCGGGGGGAGCCAAAAACATTCAGTACTTC. Supplemented by reference TRBV11-2 and TRBJ2-4, the full variable domain reads EAGVAQSPRYKIIEKRQSVAFWCNPISGHATLYWYQQILGQGPKLLIQFQNNGVVDDSQLPKDRFSAERLKGVDSTLKIQPAKLEDSAVYLCASRQPGGAKNIQYFGAGTRLSVL.

This clonotype was detected only a few times. The genes are TRBV10-2 and TRBJ2-2, with D unresolved. The CDR3 spans 13 residues. Trimming took off 3 bases at V and 4 bases at J, with 6 bases between the two ends. Germline CDR1 reads WSHSY; CDR2 reads SAAADI. The CDR3 sequence: CASSDFGTGELFF. DNA for the CDR3: TGCGCCAGCAGTGATTTCGGCACCGGGGAGCTGTTTTTT.

The V gene is TRBV6-5, the J gene TRBJ2-1, with D unresolved. Per the germline V gene, CDR1 is MNHEY and CDR2 is SVGAGI. The ends were cut back, 2 bases at V and 14 bases at J, with 16 bases in the middle. This CDR3 spans 13 amino acids. The CDR3 loop reads CASSYGLWAGEFF. The CDR3, as DNA: TGTGCCAGCAGTTACGGGTTGTGGGCAGGAGAGTTCTTC.

This clonotype has more than one count but fewer than ten. This chain connects TRBV5-1 to TRBJ2-1, with a weak D call TRBD2 (6 bases). Germline loops: CDR1 SGHRS, CDR2 YFSETQ. V was trimmed by 2 bases and J by 0 bases, leaving 9 bases between them. The CDR3 contains 15 residues. CDR3 sequence reads: CASSFGGNSYNEQFF. In nucleotides, the CDR3 is TGCGCCAGCAGCTTTGGAGGGAACTCCTACAATGAGCAGTTCTTC.

V gene TRBV9 combines with J gene TRBJ2-3, with 9 bases lining up with TRBD2. The CDR3 spans 18 residues. Per germline, CDR1 SGDLS and CDR2 YYNGEE. Losses at the gene ends were 4 bases for V and 1 base for J; bases not matched to a gene: 13. The CDR3 DNA reads TGTGCCAGCAGCATGGGTAGCGGGAGACCCCTTGGCACAGATACGCAGTATTTT. This encodes CASSMGSGRPLGTDTQYF.

This chain uses TRBV4-3 with TRBJ2-1; 12 nucleotides align to TRBD2. Germline-derived CDR1 and CDR2 are LGHNA and YSLEER. Trimming cost V 1 base and J 6 bases; bases outside gene matches: 1. The CDR3 contains 15 residues. The CDR3 DNA follows: TGCGCCAGCAGCCAAGCACTAGCGGGGGGCAATGAGCAGTTCTTC. Translating gives CASSQALAGGNEQFF.

V usage is TRBV7-3 and J usage is TRBJ2-3; either TRBD1 or TRBD2 may fit D (5 bases each). V was cut by 2 bases and J by 6 bases, with 15 bases left in between. This CDR3 has 15 amino acids. Germline V lookup: CDR1 SGHTA, CDR2 FQGTGA. This CDR3 reads CASSLGGSRPDTQYF. In DNA, the CDR3 is TGTGCCAGCAGCTTAGGGGGTAGTAGGCCCGATACGCAGTATTTT.

J is TRBJ1-2 and V is TRBV4-2, with a weak D call TRBD1 (6 bases). Germline loops: CDR1 LGHNA, CDR2 YNFKEQ. The V gene lost 0 bases and the J gene lost 4 bases, with 15 bases spanning the gap. The CDR3 spans 16 residues. The CDR3 coding sequence is TGTGCCAGCAGCCAAGATACGGCAGGGGATATCTATGGCTACACCTTC. Translated: CASSQDTAGDIYGYTF.

The sample holds a few counts of this clonotype. The chain recombines TRBV6-2 or TRBV6-3 with TRBJ1-1; TRBD1 agrees at 8 bases. Germline V gene sequence: CDR1 MNHEY, CDR2 SVGEGT. The V and J ends lost 6 bases and 0 bases, in that order; junction bases with no gene match: 9. CDR3 size: 16 residues. CDR3 sequence: CASSPWTGLMNTEAFF. In DNA form, the CDR3 reads TGTGCCAGCAGCCCTTGGACAGGGTTAATGAACACTGAAGCTTTCTTT.

The V gene is TRBV20-1, the J gene TRBJ1-5; a possible D gene is TRBD1 (6 bases). Trimming pared 1 base from V and 0 bases from J, leaving 10 bases between. From germline, CDR1 is DFQATT and CDR2 SNEGSKA (reference sequence). CDR3 size: 15 residues. The CDR3 here is CSARGWDNSNQPQHF. The CDR3 DNA sequence: TGCAGTGCTAGAGGGTGGGACAATAGCAATCAGCCCCAGCATTTT.

This clonotype came up a few times. CDR3 nucleotide sequence: TGTGCCAGCAGCTTAGTGCAGGGATTGCAAGAGACCCAGTACTTC. Translating gives CASSLVQGLQETQYF. This rearrangement joins TRBV7-2 to TRBJ2-5, with D possibly being TRBD1 (5 bases). The CDR3 totals 15 residues. The V gene lost 1 base and the J gene lost 2 bases, with 11 bases spanning the gap. Per germline, CDR1 SGHTA and CDR2 FQGNSA.

V usage is TRBV18 and J usage is TRBJ2-5; D remains unclear. The CDR3 loop spans 15 amino acids. V lost 0 bases and J lost 2, with 10 bases in between. Germline CDR1 KGHSH, CDR2 LQKENI. The CDR3 nucleotides are TGTGCCAGCTCACCACCAGTTCCTAGGCAAGAGACCCAGTACTTC. Translation gives CASSPPVPRQETQYF.